The 25 T cell receptor beta chains given below trace back to one sample, sequenced in a study of T cells in localized non-small cell lung cancer. The table came from immunoSEQ multiplex PCR; TCRdb's copy has only in-frame clones and leaves some out. The sample contains about 130,000 clones, around 90% of which appear only once. The sample consisted of peripheral blood, taken before any cancer treatment. These receptor sequences come from a female donor older than 55 with stage I lung adenocarcinoma.

The genes are TRBV15 and TRBJ2-1, with 14 bases aligning to TRBD2. Germline CDR1 LNHNV, CDR2 YYDKDF (reference sequence). The V gene end was trimmed by 8 bases and the J gene end by 4 bases; junction bases not matched to a gene: 7. The CDR3 is made up of 16 amino acids. The CDR3 spells CATAWTSGGQYNEQFF. CDR3 DNA: TGTGCCACCGCCTGGACTAGCGGGGGGCAATACAATGAGCAGTTCTTC.

CDR3 region: CASSPTQPNEKLFF. The CDR3 bases are TGTGCCAGCAGCCCGACGCAGCCTAATGAAAAACTGTTTTTT. The rearrangement links TRBV7-9 to TRBJ1-4; D remains ambiguous. V was clipped by 5 bases and J by 3 bases, with 10 bases between them. Looked up from germline, CDR1 is SEHNR and CDR2 is FQNEAQ (reference sequence). This CDR3 contains 14 residues. The variable domain in full, completed from reference TRBV7-9 and TRBJ1-4, reads DTGVSQNPRHKITKRGQNVTFRCDPISEHNRLYWYRQTLGQGPEFLTYFQNEAQLEKSRLLSDRFSAERPKGSFSTLEIQRTEQGDSAMYLCASSPTQPNEKLFFGSGTQLSVL.

V gene TRBV18 combines with J gene TRBJ2-7, with 7 positions matching TRBD1. In germline, CDR1 is KGHSH, CDR2 LQKENI. The ends lost 3 bases at V and 4 bases at J; junction bases unmatched: 12. The CDR3 extends over 16 amino acids. The CDR3 sequence is CASSPTGRVFPYEQYF. The CDR3 region has the DNA TGTGCCAGCTCACCGACAGGGCGGGTGTTCCCTTACGAGCAGTACTTC. Using reference TRBV18 and TRBJ2-7 for the parts outside the CDR3, the full variable domain is NAGVMQNPRHLVRRRGQEARLRCSPMKGHSHVYWYRQLPEEGLKFMVYLQKENIIDESGMPKERFSAEFPKEGPSILRIQQVVRGDSAAYFCASSPTGRVFPYEQYFGPGTRLTVT.

This clone has just one count. The rearrangement joins TRBV4-1 to TRBJ2-3; D unresolved. The germline gives CDR1 MGHRA, CDR2 YSYEKL. The CDR3 is 13 amino acids. Trimming removed 6 bases from V and 2 bases from J, with 9 bases in between. The CDR3 is CASRDRNTDTQYF. The CDR3 nucleotides read TGCGCCAGCAGGGACCGGAACACAGATACGCAGTATTTT.

The chain couples TRBV9 to TRBJ2-3, with 8 bases lining up with TRBD2. With V trimmed by 3 bases and J by 2 bases, 5 bases remained unmatched. Germline V gene sequence: CDR1 SGDLS, CDR2 YYNGEE. CDR3 length: 15 residues. In DNA, the CDR3 is TGTGCCAGCAGCGCGCGGGAGGAGCACACAGATACGCAGTATTTT. It translates to CASSAREEHTDTQYF.

The V call is TRBV13, the J call TRBJ2-7; 9 bases are shared with TRBD2. CDR1 PRHDT and CDR2 FYEKMQ come from the germline V gene (reference sequence). The CDR3 has 15 residues. J lost 4 bases, V lost 5 bases, and 9 bases had no gene match. Here the CDR3 DNA reads TGTGCCAGCAGCCACCGACTAGCGGAGCCGTACGAGCAGTACTTC. It is translated as CASSHRLAEPYEQYF.

This chain connects TRBV14 to TRBJ1-1; weak D call: TRBD1 (5 bases). This CDR3 is built from 15 residues. V gave up 3 bases and J gave up 1 base, with 12 bases separating them. From germline, CDR1 is SGHDN and CDR2 FVKESK. DNA of the CDR3: TGTGCCAGCAGCCATACAGGTTTCGGGAACACTGAAGCTTTCTTT. This codes for CASSHTGFGNTEAFF.

This chain joins TRBV6-5 and TRBJ2-1; D is perhaps TRBD1 (6 bases). V was shortened by 6 bases and J by 2 bases, with 8 bases between the two germline ends. Germline assignment: CDR1 MNHEY and CDR2 SVGAGI. The CDR3 consists of 13 residues. The CDR3 here is CASRDSAYNEQFF. CDR3 in DNA: TGTGCCAGCAGGGACAGCGCCTACAATGAGCAGTTCTTC.

The CDR3 nucleotides are TGCGCCAGCACAACCCCCGGGGGGGCCCCCTACTCTGGAAACACCATATATTTT. Translation: CASTTPGGAPYSGNTIYF. This chain uses TRBV10-1 with TRBJ1-3, with D perhaps TRBD1 (6 bases). The CDR3 spans 18 residues. Germline-derived CDR1 and CDR2 are WNHNN and SYGVQD (reference sequence). V was shortened by 7 bases and J by 0 bases, with 22 bases between the two germline ends.

The chain links TRBV6-4 to TRBJ1-3; no firm D call. Germline assignment: CDR1 MRHNA and CDR2 SNTAGT. Deletions cut 7 bases from V and 0 bases from J, with 10 bases between. CDR3 length: 14 residues. CDR3 DNA: TGTGCCAGCAATAGCTACCACTCTGGAAACACCATATATTTT. It translates to CASNSYHSGNTIYF.

The rearrangement links TRBV28 to TRBJ1-5; D is unclear. Trimming cost V 6 bases and J 0 bases, with 6 bases left between them. The CDR3 is 13 amino acids. CDR1 MDHEN and CDR2 SYDVKM come from the germline V gene. The CDR3 spells CASRLHSNQPQHF. The CDR3 DNA sequence: TGTGCCAGCAGACTCCATAGCAATCAGCCCCAGCATTTT.

The gene calls are TRBV29-1 and TRBJ2-3; D may correspond to TRBD1 or TRBD2 (5 bases each). Germline V gene lookup returns CDR1 SQVTM and CDR2 ANQGSEA. The CDR3 consists of 14 residues. V gave up 7 bases and J gave up 4 bases, with 18 bases separating them. The CDR3 coding sequence is TGCAGCGCCGGGGTCCAGCCGGGACCAGATACGCAGTATTTT. Encoded protein: CSAGVQPGPDTQYF.

The J gene is TRBJ2-1, the V gene TRBV6-1; D unclear. Trimming shortened V by 1 base and J by 9 bases, and 4 bases separated the two germline ends. Germline V CDR1 and CDR2: MNHNS, SASEGT. CDR3 length equals 11 residues. This chain's CDR3 is CASSEVGEQFF. In nucleotides, the CDR3 is TGTGCCAGCAGTGAAGTAGGTGAGCAGTTCTTC.

The V gene is TRBV4-2, the J gene TRBJ2-5, with D perhaps TRBD1 or TRBD2 (5 bases each). The V and J ends lost 2 bases and 5 bases respectively, with 15 bases between them. The CDR3 spans 15 residues. In germline, CDR1 is LGHNA, CDR2 YNFKEQ. CDR3: CASSQITGGRETQYF. The CDR3 DNA is TGTGCCAGCAGCCAAATAACAGGCGGGCGGGAGACCCAGTACTTC.

The V gene is TRBV18, the J gene TRBJ2-1; TRBD2 agrees at 8 bases. There are 14 residues in the CDR3. V was clipped by 8 bases and J by 4 bases; unmatched bases: 7. Germline CDR1 and CDR2: KGHSH and LQKENI. CDR3 DNA sequence: TGTGCCAGCCACGGGGTAGCGGGATACAATGAGCAGTTCTTC. Translating gives CASHGVAGYNEQFF.

As DNA, the CDR3 is TGTGCCAGCAGGGCGGCCACGAGCACAGATACGCAGTATTTT. It encodes CASRAATSTDTQYF. The chain recombines TRBV7-3 with TRBJ2-3; D gene uncertain. Germline V gives CDR1 SGHTA, CDR2 FQGTGA. Trimming left V 6 bases short and J 0 bases short, with 10 bases between. The CDR3 has 14 residues.

The rearrangement uses TRBV25-1 and TRBJ2-5; D unresolved. The last part of the DNA fits TRBJ2-7 better; the J call may be wrong. This CDR3 comprises 14 residues. Germline V gene lookup returns CDR1 MGHDK and CDR2 SYGVNS. The CDR3 is CASSEWGTSYEQYF. CDR3 coding DNA: TGTGCCAGCAGTGAATGGGGAACTTCCTACGAGCAGTACTTC.

The V call is TRBV7-6, the J call TRBJ2-7, with D perhaps being TRBD1 or TRBD2 (6 bases each). The CDR3 runs to 13 residues. Trimming pared 1 base from V and 6 bases from J, leaving 10 bases between. Germline loops: CDR1 SGHVS, CDR2 FNYEAQ. CDR3 in amino acids: CASSLVPGAEQYF. The CDR3, as DNA: TGTGCCAGCAGCTTAGTTCCGGGGGCCGAGCAGTACTTC.

This clone was detected a few times. The gene calls are TRBV10-1 and TRBJ1-1; D is ambiguous. V lost 4 bases and J lost 0, with 12 bases in between. This CDR3 contains 15 residues. The germline CDR1 and CDR2 sequences are WNHNN and SYGVQD (reference sequence). CDR3 DNA: TGCGCCAGCAGTGCGGGAGCCCTTCTGAACACTGAAGCTTTCTTT. It specifies CASSAGALLNTEAFF.

About this clone: The missing conserved phenylalanine or tryptophan at the end of this CDR3 makes a read error likely. The chain is built from TRBV5-1 and TRBJ2-7; D possibly corresponds to TRBD2 (6 bases). This CDR3 has 16 residues. V was pared by 5 bases and J by 3 bases, with 21 bases between. Germline CDR1 SGHRS, CDR2 YFSETQ. The CDR3 DNA reads as TGCGCCAGCAGGGCAAACCCGGAGGGGAGGTACTACGAGCAGTACCTC. Translating gives CASRANPEGRYYEQYL.

The chain combines TRBV29-1 with TRBJ1-3; D not certain. Germline assignment: CDR1 SQVTM and CDR2 ANQGSEA. This CDR3 is built from 12 residues. CDR3 sequence (DNA): TGCAGTATCTACATTGCCGGAAACACCATATATTTT. Translating gives CSIYIAGNTIYF.

This clone was found once. The J gene is TRBJ2-3, the V gene TRBV12-5; D gene unclear. This CDR3 spans 13 amino acids. CDR1 LGHNT and CDR2 FRNRAP come from the germline V gene. V was pared by 3 bases and J by 5 bases, with 9 bases between. This CDR3 is CASGFSFRDTQYF. The CDR3 DNA reads as TGTGCTAGTGGTTTCTCGTTTAGAGATACGCAGTATTTT.

The V gene is TRBV7-8, the J gene TRBJ2-1; TRBD1 or TRBD2 may be the D gene (5 bases each). This CDR3 is built from 14 residues. The ends were cut back, 1 base at V and 8 bases at J, with 12 bases in the middle. Germline-derived CDR1 and CDR2 are SGHVS and FQNEAQ. The CDR3 here is CASSLGGPRDEQFF. The CDR3 DNA reads TGTGCCAGCAGCTTAGGGGGACCGAGGGATGAGCAGTTCTTC.

The chain employs TRBV11-1 and TRBJ2-6, with D hard to call. Trimming took 3 bases from V and 6 from J, leaving 12 bases between them. CDR1 and CDR2 (germline): SGHAT, FQDESV (reference sequence). This CDR3 contains 15 residues. The DNA for the CDR3 is TGTGCCAGCAGCTTCGGGCTCATCGAGGCCAACGTCCTGACTTTC. Protein product: CASSFGLIEANVLTF.

The rearrangement uses TRBV11-2 and TRBJ1-1; possible D gene TRBD1, 6 bases. Trimming left V 1 base short and J 1 base short, with 7 bases between. CDR3 length: 14 amino acids. Looked up from germline, CDR1 is SGHAT and CDR2 is FQNNGV. The CDR3 sequence: CASSLGGRNTEAFF. The CDR3 DNA reads as TGTGCCAGCAGCTTAGGGGGGCGGAACACTGAAGCTTTCTTT. Using reference TRBV11-2 and TRBJ1-1 for the parts outside the CDR3, the full variable domain is EAGVAQSPRYKIIEKRQSVAFWCNPISGHATLYWYQQILGQGPKLLIQFQNNGVVDDSQLPKDRFSAERLKGVDSTLKIQPAKLEDSAVYLCASSLGGRNTEAFFGQGTRLTVV.